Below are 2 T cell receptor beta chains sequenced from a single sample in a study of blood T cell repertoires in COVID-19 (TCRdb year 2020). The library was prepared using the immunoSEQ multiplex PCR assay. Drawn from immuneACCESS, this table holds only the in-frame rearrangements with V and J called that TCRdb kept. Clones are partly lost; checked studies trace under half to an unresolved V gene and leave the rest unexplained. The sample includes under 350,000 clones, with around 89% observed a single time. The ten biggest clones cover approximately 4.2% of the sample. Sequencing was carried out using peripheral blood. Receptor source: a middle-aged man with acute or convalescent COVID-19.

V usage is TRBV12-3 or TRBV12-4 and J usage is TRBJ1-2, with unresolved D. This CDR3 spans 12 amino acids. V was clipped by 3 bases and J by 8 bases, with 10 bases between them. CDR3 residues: CASSFLGRGYTF. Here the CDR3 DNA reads TGTGCCAGCAGTTTCCTGGGCCGAGGCTACACCTTC.

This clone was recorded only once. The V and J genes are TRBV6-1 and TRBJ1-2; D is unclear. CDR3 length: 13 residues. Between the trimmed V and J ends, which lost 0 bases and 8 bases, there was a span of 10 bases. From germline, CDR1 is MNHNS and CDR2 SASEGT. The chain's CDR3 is CASSEARSGGYTF. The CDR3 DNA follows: TGTGCCAGCAGTGAAGCCAGGTCGGGGGGCTACACCTTC.